This section outlines one T cell receptor beta chain sequence together with its context. V lost 0 bases to trimming and J lost 7 bases, with 6 bases between them. The CDR3 spans 12 residues. Germline V gene lookup returns CDR1 SGHDN and CDR2 FVKESK. In the authors' methods: Reference gene primer amplification gave estimated nucleated cell counts. TCRdb's copy holds only in-frame clones and misses some; the assay was immunoSEQ multiplex PCR. V and J calls and clone size are as listed in that table; D and trimming were resolved from the DNA. The sample contains around 70,000 clones, roughly 75% of which appear only once. The data derive from a study of blood T cell repertoires in COVID-19. Background on the study: Collection of acute and convalescent COVID-19 samples took place in the United States, Italy and Spain. The cDNA or gDNA used as material had been derived from T cells, B-cell-depleted T cells, or PBMCs.

The sample comprised peripheral blood. J is TRBJ2-5 and V is TRBV14; no firm D call. The source is a human donor in a cohort sampled during active COVID-19. CDR3 bases: TGTGCCAGCAGCCAAGATGCCGGGACCCAGTACTTC. Protein sequence: CASSQDAGTQYF.